The source of this T cell receptor beta chain is a study of identical twins. The CDR3 spans 16 residues. Trimming pared 1 base from V and 9 bases from J, leaving 16 bases between. CDR1 is MGHRA and CDR2 is YSYEKL in the germline V gene. Findings and limits, study-wide: Excess twin sharing in beta out-of-frame sequences was weaker.

Notes on this clonotype: The antigen is unknown.

TCRdb passed the 5' RACE reads through MiXCR, listing each CDR3 protein once. The profile covers 500,000 to 700,000 distinct CDR3 sequences, with just over 7% appearing a single time and around 1.6% taken by the ten largest. The data were also submitted as part of a second study, on yellow fever vaccine responses in identical twins.

The rearrangement uses TRBV4-1 and TRBJ1-6, with D perhaps TRBD1 (5 bases). The clonotype originates from a woman aged 18 to 35 in good health. Sequenced material: PBMCs. Here the CDR3 reads CASSQASRGAGSPLHF. For the CDR3, the DNA is TGCGCCAGCAGCCAAGCGTCAAGGGGCGCAGGTTCACCCCTCCACTTT.